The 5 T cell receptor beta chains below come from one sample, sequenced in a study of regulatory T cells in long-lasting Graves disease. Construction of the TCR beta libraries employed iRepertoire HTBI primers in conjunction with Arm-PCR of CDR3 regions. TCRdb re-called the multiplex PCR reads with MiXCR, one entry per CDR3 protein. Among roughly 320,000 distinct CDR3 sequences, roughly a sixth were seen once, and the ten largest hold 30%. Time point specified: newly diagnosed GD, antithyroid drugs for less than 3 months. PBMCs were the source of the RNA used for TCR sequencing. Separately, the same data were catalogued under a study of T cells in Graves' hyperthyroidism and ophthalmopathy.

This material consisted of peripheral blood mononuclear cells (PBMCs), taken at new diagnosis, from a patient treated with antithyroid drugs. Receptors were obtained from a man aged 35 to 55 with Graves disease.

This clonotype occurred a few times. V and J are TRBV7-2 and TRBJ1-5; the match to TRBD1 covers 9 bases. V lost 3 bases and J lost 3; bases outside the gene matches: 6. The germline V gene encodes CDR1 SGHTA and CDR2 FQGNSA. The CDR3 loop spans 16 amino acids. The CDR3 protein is CASSFGTGRNNQPQHF. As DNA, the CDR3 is TGTGCCAGCAGCTTCGGGACAGGGAGGAACAATCAGCCCCAGCATTTT.

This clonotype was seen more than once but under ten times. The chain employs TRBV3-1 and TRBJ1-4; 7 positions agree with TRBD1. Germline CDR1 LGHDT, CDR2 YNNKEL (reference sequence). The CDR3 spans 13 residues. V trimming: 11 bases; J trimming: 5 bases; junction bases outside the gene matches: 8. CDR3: CASGGPYNEKLFF. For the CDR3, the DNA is TGTGCCTCAGGGGGACCCTACAATGAAAAACTGTTTTTT. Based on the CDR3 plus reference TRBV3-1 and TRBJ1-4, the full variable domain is DTAVSQTPKYLVTQMGNDKSIKCEQNLGHDTMYWYKQDSKKFLKIMFSYNNKELIINETVPNRFSPKSPDKAHLNLHINSLELGDSAVYFCASGGPYNEKLFFGSGTQLSVL.

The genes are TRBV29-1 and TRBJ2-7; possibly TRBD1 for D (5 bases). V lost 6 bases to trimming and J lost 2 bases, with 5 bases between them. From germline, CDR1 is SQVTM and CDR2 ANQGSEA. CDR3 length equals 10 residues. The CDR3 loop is CSVRAYEQYF. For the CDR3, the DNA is TGCAGCGTCAGGGCCTACGAGCAGTACTTC.

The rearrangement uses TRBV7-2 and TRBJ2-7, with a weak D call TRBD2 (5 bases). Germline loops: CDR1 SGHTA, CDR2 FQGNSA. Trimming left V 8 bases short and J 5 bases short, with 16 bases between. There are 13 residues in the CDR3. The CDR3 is CASGPRWGDEQYF. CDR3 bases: TGTGCCAGCGGGCCGCGGTGGGGAGACGAGCAGTACTTC.

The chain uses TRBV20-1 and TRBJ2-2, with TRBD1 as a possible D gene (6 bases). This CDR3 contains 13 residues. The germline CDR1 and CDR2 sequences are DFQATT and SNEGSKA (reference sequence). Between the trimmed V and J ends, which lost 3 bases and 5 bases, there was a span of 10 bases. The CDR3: CSARNRVTGELFF. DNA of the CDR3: TGCAGTGCTAGGAACAGGGTAACCGGGGAGCTGTTTTTT.